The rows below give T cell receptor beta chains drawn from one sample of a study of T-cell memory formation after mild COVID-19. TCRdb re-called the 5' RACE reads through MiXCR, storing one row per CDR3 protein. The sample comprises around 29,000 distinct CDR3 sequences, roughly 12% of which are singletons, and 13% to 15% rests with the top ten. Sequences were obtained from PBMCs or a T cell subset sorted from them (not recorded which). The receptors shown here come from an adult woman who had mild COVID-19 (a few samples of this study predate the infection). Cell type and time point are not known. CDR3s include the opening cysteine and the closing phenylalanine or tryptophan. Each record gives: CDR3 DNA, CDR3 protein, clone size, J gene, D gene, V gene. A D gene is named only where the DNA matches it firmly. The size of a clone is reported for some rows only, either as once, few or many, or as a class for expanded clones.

cdr3_nt: TGCGCCAGCAGCTCACGGCGGGGACAGGGGGCCTACAATGAGCAGTTCTTC
cdr3_aa: CASSSRRGQGAYNEQFF
clone_size: many
j_call: TRBJ2-1
d_call: TRBD1
v_call: TRBV5-1

cdr3_nt: TGCGCCAGCAGCGTGACCCTTTTGGGAGAACAGTTCTTC
cdr3_aa: CASSVTLLGEQFF
clone_size: many
j_call: TRBJ2-1
d_call: .
v_call: TRBV5-1

cdr3_nt: TGCAGCGTTGTGGACAGGGGGCGAAGGTACGAGCAGTACTTC
cdr3_aa: CSVVDRGRRYEQYF
clone_size: many
j_call: TRBJ2-7
d_call: TRBD1
v_call: TRBV29-1

cdr3_nt: TGTGCCAGCAGCCCAGATCATGGACTAGCGCCCAATGAGCAGTTCTTC
cdr3_aa: CASSPDHGLAPNEQFF
clone_size: many
j_call: TRBJ2-1
d_call: TRBD2
v_call: TRBV11-3

cdr3_nt: TGTGCCAGCAGTGGAGAGCAGTACTTC
cdr3_aa: CASSGEQYF
clone_size: many
j_call: TRBJ2-7
d_call: .
v_call: TRBV25-1

cdr3_nt: TGTGCCAGCAGTACCCGGAGGGGTAGCGGGATAGTCCACGGGGCATCCTACAATGAGCAGTTCTTC
cdr3_aa: CASSTRRGSGIVHGASYNEQFF
clone_size: many
j_call: TRBJ2-1
d_call: TRBD2
v_call: TRBV27

cdr3_nt: TGTGCCAGCAGCCTAATGGGGGCCCGGGACGGCAAAGAGACCCAGTACTTC
cdr3_aa: CASSLMGARDGKETQYF
clone_size: medium-sized
j_call: TRBJ2-5
d_call: .
v_call: TRBV12-3/TRBV12-4

cdr3_nt: TGTGCCAGCTCACAGGGGTCAACCTACGAGCAGTACTTC
cdr3_aa: CASSQGSTYEQYF
clone_size: many
j_call: TRBJ2-7
d_call: .
v_call: TRBV18

cdr3_nt: TGTGCCAGCAGCCCCCCGGGGCCGATTAATGAAAAACTGTTTTTT
cdr3_aa: CASSPPGPINEKLFF
clone_size: many
j_call: TRBJ1-4
d_call: .
v_call: TRBV11-2

cdr3_nt: TGTGCCAGCAGCTCTGGCATCAGGAGCTCCTACAATGAGCAGTTCTTC
cdr3_aa: CASSSGIRSSYNEQFF
clone_size: .
j_call: TRBJ2-1
d_call: .
v_call: TRBV7-9

cdr3_nt: TGTGCCAGCAGCGTCGGGGGGGACAGGGAATTCTACGAGCAGTACTTC
cdr3_aa: CASSVGGDREFYEQYF
clone_size: many
j_call: TRBJ2-7
d_call: .
v_call: TRBV9

cdr3_nt: TGTGCCAGCAGCCCATTTAGTTCCGACCTTAATGAAAAACTGTTTTTT
cdr3_aa: CASSPFSSDLNEKLFF
clone_size: many
j_call: TRBJ1-4
d_call: .
v_call: TRBV7-9

cdr3_nt: TGTGCCAGCAGCTTAGTCATTGGCGGAAAACTGTTTTTT
cdr3_aa: CASSLVIGGKLFF
clone_size: .
j_call: TRBJ1-4
d_call: .
v_call: TRBV7-9

cdr3_nt: TGTGCCAGCAGCTTAGGTTTGGTGGAGACCCAGTACTTC
cdr3_aa: CASSLGLVETQYF
clone_size: medium-sized
j_call: TRBJ2-5
d_call: .
v_call: TRBV7-2

cdr3_nt: TGTGCCAGCAGCCCATTGGACAGCCCCTACTATGGCTACACCTTC
cdr3_aa: CASSPLDSPYYGYTF
clone_size: many
j_call: TRBJ1-2
d_call: .
v_call: TRBV7-9

cdr3_nt: TGTGCCACCAGCAGAGGTGGGGCGGCCTACGAGCAGTACTTC
cdr3_aa: CATSRGGAAYEQYF
clone_size: many
j_call: TRBJ2-7
d_call: .
v_call: TRBV15

cdr3_nt: TGTGCCAGCAGCTTAACGGGACAGGGAAATGGAAACACCATATATTTT
cdr3_aa: CASSLTGQGNGNTIYF
clone_size: many
j_call: TRBJ1-3
d_call: TRBD1
v_call: TRBV7-3

cdr3_nt: TGTGCCAGCAGCTTAGTTGGTGCCGGGGAGCTGTTTTTT
cdr3_aa: CASSLVGAGELFF
clone_size: many
j_call: TRBJ2-2
d_call: .
v_call: TRBV7-6

cdr3_nt: TGTGCCAGCAGCCCGGGGTTTGGGGACAAGAACAATGAGCAGTTCTTC
cdr3_aa: CASSPGFGDKNNEQFF
clone_size: few
j_call: TRBJ2-1
d_call: .
v_call: TRBV7-8

cdr3_nt: TGTGCCAGCAGTCAGAACCGGGACAGGGGTGTAGCTTTCTTT
cdr3_aa: CASSQNRDRGVAFF
clone_size: many
j_call: TRBJ1-1
d_call: TRBD1
v_call: TRBV6-5

cdr3_nt: TGTGCCACTTCAGGGGGGGCGCGGTATGGCTACACCTTC
cdr3_aa: CATSGGARYGYTF
clone_size: many
j_call: TRBJ1-2
d_call: TRBD1
v_call: TRBV24-1

cdr3_nt: TGCGCCAGCAGCCCAGGACTGAGCACAGATACGCAGTATTTT
cdr3_aa: CASSPGLSTDTQYF
clone_size: many
j_call: TRBJ2-3
d_call: .
v_call: TRBV5-1

cdr3_nt: TGTGCCAGCAGCTCGGGACGGCAGAACACTGAAGCTTTCTTT
cdr3_aa: CASSSGRQNTEAFF
clone_size: .
j_call: TRBJ1-1
d_call: .
v_call: TRBV5-4

cdr3_nt: TGTGCCAGCAGTTTATGGGGAAGCACAGATACGCAGTATTTT
cdr3_aa: CASSLWGSTDTQYF
clone_size: many
j_call: TRBJ2-3
d_call: .
v_call: TRBV12-3/TRBV12-4

cdr3_nt: TGTGCCAGCAGTCCCGGCCGAGCCAAAAACATTCAGTACTTC
cdr3_aa: CASSPGRAKNIQYF
clone_size: many
j_call: TRBJ2-4
d_call: .
v_call: TRBV25-1

cdr3_nt: TGCAGTGCTTTTGGGACTAGCGGAAGAGGTGAGCAGTTCTTC
cdr3_aa: CSAFGTSGRGEQFF
clone_size: many
j_call: TRBJ2-1
d_call: TRBD2
v_call: TRBV20-1

cdr3_nt: TGTGCCAGCAGCCCTGGGGTAGCGGGGTCTCGCACAGATACGCAGTATTTT
cdr3_aa: CASSPGVAGSRTDTQYF
clone_size: medium-sized
j_call: TRBJ2-3
d_call: TRBD2
v_call: TRBV7-9

cdr3_nt: TGCGCCAGCAGCTTGGCAACTAGCGGGGAAGAGCAGTTCTTC
cdr3_aa: CASSLATSGEEQFF
clone_size: once
j_call: TRBJ2-1
d_call: TRBD2
v_call: TRBV5-1

cdr3_nt: TGCGCCAGCAGCTTGGTGGGGGCTAATGAAAAACTGTTTTTT
cdr3_aa: CASSLVGANEKLFF
clone_size: .
j_call: TRBJ1-4
d_call: .
v_call: TRBV5-1

cdr3_nt: TGCAGTGCTAGAGATGTCTTGAACACTGAAGCTTTCTTT
cdr3_aa: CSARDVLNTEAFF
clone_size: many
j_call: TRBJ1-1
d_call: .
v_call: TRBV20-1

cdr3_nt: TGTGCCAGTAGTAGCGGGATAGGAGAGACCCAGTACTTC
cdr3_aa: CASSSGIGETQYF
clone_size: few
j_call: TRBJ2-5
d_call: .
v_call: TRBV19

cdr3_nt: TGTGCCTGGAGCCCTGGGCTCAGTGAGCAGTTCTTC
cdr3_aa: CAWSPGLSEQFF
clone_size: many
j_call: TRBJ2-1
d_call: .
v_call: TRBV30